These T cell receptor beta chains were read from a single sample in a study of cytomegalovirus exposure and HLA in healthy donors. Method: immunoSEQ multiplex PCR; TCRdb's copy keeps in-frame clones and lacks some. The profile shows about 50,000 clones, roughly 93% of them singletons. The sample was PBMCs. The receptors here all came from a young woman in good health and CMV-seropositive. CDR3s include the opening cysteine and the closing phenylalanine or tryptophan. A D gene is named only where the DNA matches it firmly.

TRBV28	TRBJ1-6	14	NA	TGTGCCAGCAGTCGAGGAGTTAATAATTCACCCCTCCACTTT	CASSRGVNNSPLHF
TRBV6-6	TRBJ1-1	15	TRBD1	TGTGCCAGCAGTTACCCCGGGACAGGGAACACTGAAGCTTTCTTT	CASSYPGTGNTEAFF
TRBV12-5	TRBJ1-5	16	NA	TGTGCTAGTGGTTTGGTAGGAGGGCCCGGCAATCAGCCCCAGCATTTT	CASGLVGGPGNQPQHF
TRBV5-4	TRBJ2-1	14	TRBD2	TGTGCCAGCAGCTTGGACAGCGGGGGCAATGAGCAGTTCTTC	CASSLDSGGNEQFF
TRBV11-2	TRBJ2-3	16	TRBD1	TGTGCCAGCAGCTTAGTTGGGACAGTGAACACAGATACGCAGTATTTT	CASSLVGTVNTDTQYF
TRBV6-5	TRBJ1-6	13	NA	TGTGCCAGCAGCGTCACAGGGAAGACACCCCTCCACTTT	CASSVTGKTPLHF
TRBV7-2	TRBJ1-4	14	TRBD1	TGTGCCAGCAGCTACGACAGGGCGAGGGAAAAACTGTTTTTT	CASSYDRAREKLFF
TRBV25-1	TRBJ2-7	13	NA	TGTGCCAGCACCCCCTCCGGGAGTTACGAGCAGTACTTC	CASTPSGSYEQYF
TRBV7-9	TRBJ1-1	12	NA	TGTGCCAGCTCACAAGGGGGCACTGAAGCTTTCTTT	CASSQGGTEAFF
TRBV4-3	TRBJ2-6	16	NA	TGCGCCAGCAGCCAAGGTGCGGTCTCTGGGGCCAACGTCCTGACTTTC	CASSQGAVSGANVLTF